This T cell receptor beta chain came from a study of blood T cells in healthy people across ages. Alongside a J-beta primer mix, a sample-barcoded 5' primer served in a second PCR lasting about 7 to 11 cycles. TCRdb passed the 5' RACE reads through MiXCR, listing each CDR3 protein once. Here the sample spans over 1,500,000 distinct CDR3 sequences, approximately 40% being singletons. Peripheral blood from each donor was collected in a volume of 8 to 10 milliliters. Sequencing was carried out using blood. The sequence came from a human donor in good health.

The CDR3 DNA follows: TGTGCCAGCAGCTCCTTACCGGGACAGGCTTACTATGGCTACACCTTC. It specifies CASSSLPGQAYYGYTF. The chain recombines TRBV9 with TRBJ1-2; 8 nucleotides line up with TRBD1. The V and J ends lost 4 bases and 3 bases, in that order; junction bases with no gene match: 11. This CDR3 has 16 amino acids. Germline V gene lookup returns CDR1 SGDLS and CDR2 YYNGEE.